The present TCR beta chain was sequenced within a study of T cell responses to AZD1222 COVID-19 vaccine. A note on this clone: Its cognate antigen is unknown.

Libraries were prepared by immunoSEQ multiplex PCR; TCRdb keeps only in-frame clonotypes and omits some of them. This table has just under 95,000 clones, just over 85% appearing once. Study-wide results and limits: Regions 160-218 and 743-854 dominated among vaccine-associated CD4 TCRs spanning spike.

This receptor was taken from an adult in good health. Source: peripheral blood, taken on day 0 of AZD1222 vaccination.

CDR3 loop: CASSVSPGQGNEQFF. The DNA for the CDR3 is TGTGCCAGCAGCGTATCCCCGGGACAGGGTAATGAGCAGTTCTTC. The chain couples TRBV7-3 to TRBJ2-1, with TRBD1 matching over 9 bases. The germline V gene has CDR1 SGHTA and CDR2 FQGTGA. The J segment lost 7 bases and the V segment lost 5 bases, leaving 9 bases of the junction unmatched. The CDR3 is made up of 15 amino acids. Combining the CDR3 with reference TRBV7-3 and TRBJ2-1 gives the whole variable domain GAGVSQTPSNKVTEKGKYVELRCDPISGHTALYWYRQSLGQGPEFLIYFQGTGAADDSGLPNDRFFAVRPEGSVSTLKIQRTERGDSAVYLCASSVSPGQGNEQFFGPGTRLTVL.